This passage covers 3 T cell receptor beta chains from one sample sequenced in a study of T cell responses to AZD1222 COVID-19 vaccine. Using immunoSEQ multiplex PCR, the repertoire was profiled, and TCRdb retains in-frame clones only, with some absent. The profile shows about 79,000 clones, 80% of them singletons. The specimen was peripheral blood, collected on day 0 of AZD1222 vaccination. The receptor set was obtained from an adult in good health.

The genes are TRBV20-1 and TRBJ1-2; D perhaps matches TRBD1 (5 bases). The CDR3 sequence is 11 residues long. The V end was cut by 3 bases, the J end by 8 bases, with 10 bases between. Germline V gene data show CDR1 as DFQATT and CDR2 as SNEGSKA (reference sequence). CDR3 sequence: CSASGAPGYTF. The DNA for the CDR3 is TGCAGTGCTAGTGGGGCCCCCGGCTACACCTTC.

The chain recombines TRBV5-1 with TRBJ2-2; no clear D. Germline-derived CDR1 and CDR2 are SGHRS and YFSETQ. V was clipped by 1 base and J by 1 base, with 5 bases between them. The CDR3 has 14 amino acids. The CDR3 DNA sequence: TGCGCCAGCAGCTTGCAAGGGAACACCGGGGAGCTGTTTTTT. Encoded protein: CASSLQGNTGELFF.

The J gene is TRBJ2-7, the V gene TRBV19; 9 nucleotides align to TRBD1. Trimming cost V 6 bases and J 2 bases; bases outside gene matches: 8. The CDR3 extends over 15 amino acids. Germline V gene lookup returns CDR1 LNHDA and CDR2 SQIVND (reference sequence). The CDR3 sequence is CASSPGTGIAYEQYF. In DNA form, the CDR3 reads TGTGCCAGTAGCCCCGGGACAGGGATCGCCTACGAGCAGTACTTC.